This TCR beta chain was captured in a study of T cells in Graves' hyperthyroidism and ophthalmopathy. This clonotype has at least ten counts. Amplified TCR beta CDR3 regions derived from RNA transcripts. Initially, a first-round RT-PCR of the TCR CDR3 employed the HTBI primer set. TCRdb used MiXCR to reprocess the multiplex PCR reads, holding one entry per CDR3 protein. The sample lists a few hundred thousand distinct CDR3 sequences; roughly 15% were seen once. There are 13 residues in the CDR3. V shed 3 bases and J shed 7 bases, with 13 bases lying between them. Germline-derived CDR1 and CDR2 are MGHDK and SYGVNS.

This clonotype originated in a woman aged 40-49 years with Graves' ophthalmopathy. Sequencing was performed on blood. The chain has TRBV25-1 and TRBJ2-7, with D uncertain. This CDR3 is CASSDWTRKEQYF. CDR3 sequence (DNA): TGTGCCAGCAGTGACTGGACCCGGAAGGAGCAGTACTTC.